These T cell receptor beta chains were read from a single sample in a study of pediatric ulcerative colitis. The protocol was immunoSEQ multiplex PCR, while the TCRdb copy is restricted to in-frame clones and leaves out a portion. This table holds tens of thousands of clones, about 89% found once. Sequenced: blood. The receptors were sampled from a boy between 10 and 17 years old who was a control in a study of pediatric ulcerative colitis. CDR3s include the opening cysteine and the closing phenylalanine or tryptophan. The D gene is left open where the match is weak. Clone size, where shown, is once, few, many, or a class for clones that have expanded.

d_call clone_size j_call v_call cdr3_aa cdr3_nt
TRBD1 . TRBJ1-2 TRBV4-3 CASSQEFTGASDGYTF TGCGCCAGCAGCCAAGAATTTACAGGGGCGTCGGATGGCTACACCTTC
. . TRBJ1-2 TRBV27 CASSYGRRTNYGYTF TGTGCCAGCAGTTACGGACGGCGAACTAACTATGGCTACACCTTC
TRBD2 . TRBJ2-3 TRBV19 CASSSRLAGVDTDTQYF TGTGCCAGTAGTTCCAGACTAGCGGGAGTAGACACAGATACGCAGTATTTT
. . TRBJ2-7 TRBV21-1 CASSNPTSGSSYEQYF TGTGCCAGCAGCAACCCAACTAGCGGGAGCTCCTACGAGCAGTACTTC
TRBD1 . TRBJ2-1 TRBV7-9 CASILDRGPYNEQFF TGTGCCAGCATCCTCGACAGGGGCCCTTACAATGAGCAGTTCTTC
. . TRBJ2-7 TRBV28 CASSSPQGMDEQYF TGTGCCAGCAGTTCCCCACAGGGTATGGACGAGCAGTACTTC
. few TRBJ2-7 TRBV27 CASSFKGRSSYEQYF TGTGCCAGCAGTTTTAAGGGCAGGTCATCCTACGAGCAGTACTTC
TRBD2 . TRBJ2-7 TRBV11-2 CASRWTSSDEQYF TGTGCCAGCAGGTGGACTAGTAGCGACGAGCAGTACTTC
. . TRBJ1-2 TRBV18 CASSPRIGPDNYGYTF TGTGCCAGCTCACCACGGATAGGACCCGATAACTATGGCTACACCTTC
. . TRBJ2-7 TRBV12-2 CASRLDRRRGPPSYEQYF TGTGCAAGTCGCTTAGATCGTCGTCGGGGTCCCCCTTCCTACGAGCAGTACTTC
. . TRBJ2-1 TRBV7-9 CASVRNGGGREQFF TGTGCCAGCGTTCGAAACGGAGGGGGACGCGAGCAGTTCTTC
TRBD1 . TRBJ2-7 TRBV11-2 CASSARTGDYEQYF TGTGCCAGCAGCGCTAGGACAGGGGACTACGAGCAGTACTTC
. . TRBJ2-1 TRBV9 CASSVGFSSYNEQFF TGTGCCAGCAGCGTAGGCTTTAGCTCCTACAATGAGCAGTTCTTC
TRBD1 . TRBJ2-7 TRBV6-5 CASSLGQRTYEQYF TGTGCCAGCAGTTTGGGACAGCGAACCTACGAGCAGTACTTC
. . TRBJ2-3 TRBV29-1 CSVEGGKTGTDTQYF TGCAGCGTTGAAGGTGGGAAGACAGGCACAGATACGCAGTATTTT
. . TRBJ2-1 TRBV7-3 CASSLILTSNEQFF TGTGCCAGCAGCTTAATCCTAACTAGCAATGAGCAGTTCTTC
. . TRBJ2-1 TRBV28 CASSLLRGGGKIF TGTGCCAGCAGTTTATTGCGGGGAGGGGGTAAGATCTTC
TRBD2 . TRBJ2-2 TRBV28 CASVRTSGIGTGELFF TGTGCCAGCGTTAGGACTAGCGGGATCGGCACCGGGGAGCTGTTTTTT
TRBD2 . TRBJ2-1 TRBV6-1 CASDEREGGEQFF TGTGCCAGCGATGAGCGGGAGGGTGGTGAGCAGTTCTTC
. . TRBJ2-7 TRBV19 CASSVHSAGAEQYF TGTGCCAGTAGTGTACACAGCGCTGGGGCCGAGCAGTACTTC
. . TRBJ2-3 TRBV6-1 CASKRAFTDTQYF TGTGCCAGCAAGAGGGCCTTCACAGATACGCAGTATTTT
TRBD1 . TRBJ1-1 TRBV19 CASSARQGGTEAFF TGTGCCAGTAGTGCTAGACAGGGAGGCACTGAAGCTTTCTTT
TRBD1 . TRBJ1-2 TRBV10-2 CASSATGIRGGYGYTF TGCGCCAGCAGCGCGACAGGGATCCGGGGAGGGTATGGCTACACCTTC
TRBD2 . TRBJ2-7 TRBV25-1 CATTGLAGGGSYEQYF TGTGCCACAACGGGACTAGCGGGCGGAGGCTCCTACGAGCAGTACTTC
TRBD2 . TRBJ2-7 TRBV7-2 CASSLEASGIEQYF TGTGCCAGCAGCTTAGAGGCTAGCGGGATCGAGCAGTACTTC
. . TRBJ1-5 TRBV9 CASSVGSNQPQHF TGTGCCAGCAGCGTAGGCAGTAATCAGCCCCAGCATTTT
TRBD1 . TRBJ2-1 TRBV19 CASSIGQGPSEQFF TGTGCCAGTAGTATAGGACAGGGGCCTAGTGAGCAGTTCTTC
. . TRBJ1-2 TRBV6-5 CASSYSLGSIHGYTF TGTGCCAGCAGTTACTCGCTGGGGTCCATCCACGGCTACACCTTC
TRBD1 . TRBJ1-2 TRBV7-2 CASSLGTGVYGYTF TGTGCCAGCAGCTTAGGGACAGGGGTCTATGGCTACACCTTC
. . TRBJ1-2 TRBV14 CASSQDWEDYGYTF TGTGCCAGCAGCCAAGATTGGGAGGACTATGGCTACACCTTC
TRBD1 . TRBJ1-2 TRBV19 CASSIRTGERYTF TGTGCCAGTAGTATAAGGACAGGGGAACGCTACACCTTC
TRBD1 . TRBJ1-1 TRBV27 CASSLKDRVGTEAFF TGTGCCAGCAGTTTGAAGGACAGGGTGGGGACTGAAGCTTTCTTT
. . TRBJ2-1 TRBV4-2 CASSQVRGAVYNEQFF TGTGCCAGCAGCCAAGTGAGAGGGGCAGTATACAATGAGCAGTTCTTC
. . TRBJ1-5 TRBV6-1 CASSEGAGGGQPQHF TGTGCCAGCAGTGAGGGGGCGGGGGGCGGTCAGCCCCAGCATTTT
TRBD2 . TRBJ2-1 TRBV6-1 CASSEALAGGVQFF TGTGCCAGCAGTGAAGCCTTAGCGGGAGGGGTTCAGTTCTTC
. few TRBJ1-1 TRBV9 CASSPPRGAQGEAFF TGTGCCAGCAGCCCACCAAGGGGGGCGCAGGGTGAAGCTTTCTTT
. . TRBJ2-3 TRBV7-3 CASSTGVSRGEDTQYF TGTGCCAGCAGTACAGGGGTCTCCCGCGGGGAGGATACGCAGTATTTT
TRBD1 . TRBJ2-1 TRBV5-1 CASRYMTGASYNEQFF TGCGCCAGCAGGTACATGACAGGGGCATCCTACAATGAGCAGTTCTTC
. . TRBJ2-3 TRBV5-6 CASSLRGAHADTQYF TGTGCCAGCAGCTTGCGCGGGGCCCACGCAGATACGCAGTATTTT
. . TRBJ1-5 TRBV30 CAWSVLGAKGNQPQHF TGTGCCTGGAGTGTCCTCGGCGCAAAGGGCAATCAGCCCCAGCATTTT
. . TRBJ2-1 TRBV7-2 CASSLAPNNEQFF TGTGCCAGCAGCTTAGCACCAAACAATGAGCAGTTCTTC
. . TRBJ1-1 TRBV19 CASSNRGTEAFF TGTGCCAGTTCTAACCGGGGCACTGAAGCTTTCTTT
. . TRBJ1-2 TRBV10-3 CAIRTGTDYGYTF TGTGCCATCAGGACCGGGACGGACTATGGCTACACCTTC
. . TRBJ2-6 TRBV6-6 CASSSVFSGANVLTF TGTGCCAGCAGCTCTGTTTTCTCTGGGGCCAACGTCCTGACTTTC
TRBD1 . TRBJ1-2 TRBV28 CASTLPGQGYYGYTF TGTGCCAGCACCCTACCGGGACAGGGATACTATGGCTACACCTTC
TRBD1 . TRBJ1-1 TRBV4-3 CASSQGGQGNTEAFF TGCGCCAGCAGCCAAGGGGGACAGGGTAACACTGAAGCTTTCTTT
TRBD1 . TRBJ1-1 TRBV7-2 CASSRQGYTEAFF TGTGCCAGCAGCCGACAGGGGTACACTGAAGCTTTCTTT
. . TRBJ1-1 TRBV6-1 CASSEGGNTEAFF TGTGCCAGCAGTGAAGGGGGCAACACTGAAGCTTTCTTT
. . TRBJ2-4 TRBV27 CASSLWGADKNIQYF TGTGCCAGCAGTTTGTGGGGGGCCGACAAAAACATTCAGTACTTC
. . TRBJ2-2 TRBV6-5 CASRRSRVATGELFF TGTGCCAGCAGGCGAAGCAGGGTGGCCACCGGGGAGCTGTTTTTT
. . TRBJ1-5 TRBV6-6 CASRAQEAQPQHF TGTGCCAGCAGGGCCCAAGAGGCGCAGCCCCAGCATTTT
. . TRBJ1-1 TRBV5-1 CASSLGRTEAFF TGCGCCAGCAGCTTAGGCCGCACTGAAGCTTTCTTT
TRBD1 . TRBJ1-1 TRBV6-6 CASSRPGQLNTEAFF TGTGCCAGCAGTAGACCGGGACAGCTGAACACTGAAGCTTTCTTT
. . TRBJ2-3 TRBV27 CASSLSGKLSTDTQYF TGTGCCAGCAGTTTATCGGGCAAGTTAAGCACAGATACGCAGTATTTT
TRBD2 . TRBJ2-1 TRBV7-2 CASSPRGVKDNEQFF TGTGCCAGCAGCCCTCGGGGGGTCAAGGACAATGAGCAGTTCTTC
. . TRBJ2-7 TRBV12-2 CASRCCSVGSHEQYF TGTGCAAGTCGCTGCTGTAGCGTAGGAAGTCACGAGCAGTACTTC
TRBD1 . TRBJ1-2 TRBV29-1 CSGGQGDYNGYTF TGCAGCGGTGGACAGGGAGACTATAACGGCTACACCTTC
. . TRBJ1-1 TRBV4-3 CASSPHLGGINKNTNTEAFF TGCGCCAGCAGCCCCCATTTGGGGGGAATAAATAAGAACACGAACACTGAAGCTTTCTTT
. . TRBJ1-6 TRBV2 CASRRRLNSPLHF TGTGCCAGCAGGCGTCGGTTGAATTCACCCCTCCACTTT
. few TRBJ1-5 TRBV6-6 CASSPQEGYQPQHF TGTGCCAGCAGTCCGCAGGAGGGATATCAGCCCCAGCATTTT